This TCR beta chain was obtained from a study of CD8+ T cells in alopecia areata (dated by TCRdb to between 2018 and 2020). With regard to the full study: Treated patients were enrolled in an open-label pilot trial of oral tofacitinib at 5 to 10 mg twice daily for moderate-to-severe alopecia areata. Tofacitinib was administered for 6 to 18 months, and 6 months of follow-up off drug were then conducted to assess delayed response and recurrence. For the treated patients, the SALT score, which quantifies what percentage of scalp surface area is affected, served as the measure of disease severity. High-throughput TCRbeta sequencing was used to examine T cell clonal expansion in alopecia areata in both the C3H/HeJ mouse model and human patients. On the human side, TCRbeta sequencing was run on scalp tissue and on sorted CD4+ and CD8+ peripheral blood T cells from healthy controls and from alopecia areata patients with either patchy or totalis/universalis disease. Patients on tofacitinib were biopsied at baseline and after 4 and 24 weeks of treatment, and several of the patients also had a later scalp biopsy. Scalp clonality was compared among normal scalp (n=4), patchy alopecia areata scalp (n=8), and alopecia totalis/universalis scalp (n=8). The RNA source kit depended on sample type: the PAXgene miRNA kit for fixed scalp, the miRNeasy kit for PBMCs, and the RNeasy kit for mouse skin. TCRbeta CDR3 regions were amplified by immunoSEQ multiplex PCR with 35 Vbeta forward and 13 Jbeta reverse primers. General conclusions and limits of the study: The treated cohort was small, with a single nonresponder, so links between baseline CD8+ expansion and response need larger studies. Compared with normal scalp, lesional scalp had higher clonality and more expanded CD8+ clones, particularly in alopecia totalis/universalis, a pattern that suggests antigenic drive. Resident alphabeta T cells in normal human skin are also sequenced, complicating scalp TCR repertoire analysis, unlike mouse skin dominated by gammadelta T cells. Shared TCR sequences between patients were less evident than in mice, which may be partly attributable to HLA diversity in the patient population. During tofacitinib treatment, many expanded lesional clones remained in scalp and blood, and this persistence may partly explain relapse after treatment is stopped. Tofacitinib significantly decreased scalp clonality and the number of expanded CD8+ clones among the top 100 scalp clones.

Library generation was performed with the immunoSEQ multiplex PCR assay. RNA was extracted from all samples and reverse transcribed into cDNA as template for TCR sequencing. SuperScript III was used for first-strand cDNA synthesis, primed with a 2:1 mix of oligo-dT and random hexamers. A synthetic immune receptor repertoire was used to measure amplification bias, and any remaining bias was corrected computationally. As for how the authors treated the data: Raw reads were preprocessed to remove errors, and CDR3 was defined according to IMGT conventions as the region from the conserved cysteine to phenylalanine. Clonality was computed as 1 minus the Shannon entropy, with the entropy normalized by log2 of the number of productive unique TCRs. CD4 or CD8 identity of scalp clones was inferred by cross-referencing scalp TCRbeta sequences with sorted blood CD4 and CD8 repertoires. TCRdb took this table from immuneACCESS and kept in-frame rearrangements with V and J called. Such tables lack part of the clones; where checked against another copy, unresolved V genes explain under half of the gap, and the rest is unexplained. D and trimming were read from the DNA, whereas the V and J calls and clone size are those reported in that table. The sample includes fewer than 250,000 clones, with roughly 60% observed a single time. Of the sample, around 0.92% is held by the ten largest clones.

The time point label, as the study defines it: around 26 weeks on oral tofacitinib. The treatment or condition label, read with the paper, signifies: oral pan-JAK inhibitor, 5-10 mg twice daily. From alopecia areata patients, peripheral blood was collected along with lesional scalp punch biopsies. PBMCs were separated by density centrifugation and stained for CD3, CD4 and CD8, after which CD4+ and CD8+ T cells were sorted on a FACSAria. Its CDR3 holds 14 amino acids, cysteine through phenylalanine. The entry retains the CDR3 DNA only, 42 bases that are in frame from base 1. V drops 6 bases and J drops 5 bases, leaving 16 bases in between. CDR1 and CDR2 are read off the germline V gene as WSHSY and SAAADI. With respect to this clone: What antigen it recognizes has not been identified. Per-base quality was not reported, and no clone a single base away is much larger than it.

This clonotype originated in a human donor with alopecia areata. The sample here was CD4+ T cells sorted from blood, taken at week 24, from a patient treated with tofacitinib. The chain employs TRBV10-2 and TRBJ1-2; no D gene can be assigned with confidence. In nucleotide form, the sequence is TGCGCCAGCAGCGAAGCTCTAGGGTCTTATGGCTACACCTTC. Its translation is CASSEALGSYGYTF.